Listed below are T cell receptor beta chains from one sample, sequenced in a study of blood T cell repertoires in COVID-19. Method: immunoSEQ multiplex PCR; TCRdb's copy keeps in-frame clones and lacks some. This table holds some 190,000 clones, roughly 84% found once. Material: peripheral blood. These receptors all stem from a person aged 65 to 79 with COVID-19, enrolled during active disease. The CDR3 runs from the conserved cysteine through the conserved F or W. Each record gives: D gene, clone size, V gene, J gene, CDR3 protein, CDR3 DNA. The D gene is left open where the match is weak. Not every row has a clone size; where given, it reads once, few, many or a size class.

.,.,TRBV28,TRBJ1-2,CASSGGTYGYTF,TGTGCCAGCAGCGGGGGGACCTATGGCTACACCTTC
.,.,TRBV19,TRBJ2-1,CASSLRFDEQFF,TGTGCCAGTAGTCTCCGGTTCGATGAGCAGTTCTTC
TRBD1,.,TRBV28,TRBJ1-6,CASSRTGYLSPLHF,TGTGCCAGCAGTAGGACAGGGTATCTTTCACCCCTCCACTTT
TRBD2,.,TRBV18,TRBJ2-1,CASSLGLAGSDEQFF,TGTGCCAGCTCGCTGGGACTAGCGGGTTCCGATGAGCAGTTCTTC
TRBD1,.,TRBV28,TRBJ1-4,CASSPGQKHEKLFF,TGTGCCAGCAGTCCGGGACAGAAGCATGAAAAACTGTTTTTT
TRBD1,.,TRBV5-1,TRBJ2-7,CASSLGWGTGPYEQYF,TGCGCCAGCAGCTTAGGCTGGGGGACAGGGCCCTACGAGCAGTACTTC
TRBD2,.,TRBV6-2/TRBV6-3,TRBJ2-7,CASSYGGKRRGASYEQYF,TGTGCCAGCAGTTACGGCGGTAAAAGGCGGGGGGCTTCCTACGAGCAGTACTTC
TRBD1,.,TRBV28,TRBJ1-6,CASRTGAGSPLHF,TGTGCCAGCAGGACAGGGGCCGGCTCACCCCTCCACTTT
.,.,TRBV27,TRBJ2-6,CASSLVLDWGSSGANVLTF,TGTGCCAGCAGTTTAGTGTTGGACTGGGGAAGCTCTGGGGCCAACGTCCTGACTTTC
.,.,TRBV15,TRBJ1-1,CATSPLSYTEAFF,TGTGCCACCAGCCCACTGTCGTACACTGAAGCTTTCTTT
.,.,TRBV9,TRBJ2-1,CASSVEDSSYNEQFF,TGTGCCAGCAGCGTCGAGGACTCATCCTACAATGAGCAGTTCTTC
.,.,TRBV18,TRBJ2-2,CASSTVIVAGELFF,TGTGCCAGCTCAACAGTCATTGTGGCCGGGGAGCTGTTTTTT
.,.,TRBV6-5,TRBJ1-3,CASSYSGGTNGNTIYF,TGTGCCAGCAGTTACTCAGGCGGTACTAACGGAAACACCATATATTTT
.,.,TRBV28,TRBJ1-4,CASGAVGWEKLFF,TGTGCCAGCGGGGCCGTAGGGTGGGAAAAACTGTTTTTT
.,many,TRBV24-1,TRBJ2-5,CATSDFQTSVETQYF,TGTGCCACCAGTGATTTCCAGACTAGTGTGGAGACCCAGTACTTC
.,.,TRBV4-2,TRBJ2-1,CASSPGVSSYNEQFF,TGTGCCAGCAGCCCGGGGGTGTCTTCCTACAATGAGCAGTTCTTC
TRBD1,.,TRBV7-2,TRBJ2-5,CASSSGTGNPQETQYF,TGTGCCAGCAGCTCTGGGACAGGGAATCCCCAAGAGACCCAGTACTTC
.,once,TRBV5-1,TRBJ1-5,CASSLGGSNQPQHF,TGCGCCAGCAGCTTGGGAGGTTCGAATCAGCCCCAGCATTTT
.,many,TRBV4-1,TRBJ2-2,CASSQDHGGELFF,TGCGCCAGCAGCCAAGATCACGGGGGGGAGCTGTTTTTT
.,.,TRBV5-1,TRBJ1-1,CASSPGLMNTEAFF,TGCGCCAGCAGCCCGGGACTTATGAACACTGAAGCTTTCTTT
.,once,TRBV7-9,TRBJ1-2,CASSLTKTGYGYTF,TGTGCCAGCAGCTTAACTAAGACGGGCTATGGCTACACCTTC
TRBD2,.,TRBV7-9,TRBJ2-2,CASKLPGGQTGELFF,TGTGCCAGCAAGCTCCCGGGAGGGCAGACCGGGGAGCTGTTTTTT
TRBD2,.,TRBV6-4,TRBJ2-3,CASSLTSGSTDTQYF,TGTGCCAGCAGCTTGACTAGCGGCAGCACAGATACGCAGTATTTT
.,.,TRBV18,TRBJ2-5,CASSPPVRETQYF,TGTGCCAGCTCACCACCGGTCCGGGAGACCCAGTACTTC
.,.,TRBV7-9,TRBJ1-6,CASSPSDSPLHF,TGTGCCAGCAGCCCATCAGATTCACCCCTCCACTTT
.,.,TRBV28,TRBJ2-1,CASSYSSLAEVQFF,TGTGCCAGCAGTTACTCCTCGTTGGCGGAGGTGCAGTTCTTC
TRBD2,.,TRBV2,TRBJ2-5,CASSGASGGKETQYF,TGTGCCAGCAGTGGTGCTAGCGGGGGGAAGGAGACCCAGTACTTC
.,.,TRBV12-3/TRBV12-4,TRBJ1-6,CASSLGVVPPLHF,TGTGCCAGCAGTTTGGGAGTTGTTCCACCCCTCCACTTT
TRBD1,.,TRBV9,TRBJ2-1,CASSARTGDNEQFF,TGTGCCAGCAGCGCTAGGACAGGGGACAATGAGCAGTTCTTC